This TCR beta chain was profiled in a study of blood T cells in healthy people across ages. Whole-study results and caveats: Relative to aged donors, long-lived donors carried more naive CD4+ cells and displayed higher diversity.

It was with a sample-barcoded 5' primer and a J-beta primer mix that a second PCR of roughly 7 to 12 cycles was run. Each of the samples gave a minimum of 3 million paired-end reads that contained CDR3. A single record per CDR3 protein comes from TCRdb applying MiXCR to the 5' RACE reads. The table includes some 800,000 distinct CDR3 sequences, 40% to 50% detected once. This clonotype showed up many times. Its specificity is not known. Germline V lookup: CDR1 PRHDT, CDR2 FYEKMQ (reference sequence). The CDR3 runs to 15 residues. The ends were cut back, 5 bases at V and 5 bases at J, with 18 bases in the middle.

The V and J genes are TRBV13 and TRBJ2-5; TRBD1 is a possible D gene (6 bases). This receptor was obtained from a man aged 55 to 70 in good health. The sample was blood. For the CDR3, the DNA is TGTGCCAGCAGCCCACAGGGAAGGGCGGAGGAGACCCAGTACTTC. Translation gives CASSPQGRAEETQYF.